This T cell receptor (beta chain) was sequenced during a study of brain T cells in children with intractable seizures. Study-level points and caveats: HCMV serostatus was not known, and viral specificity came from CDR3 similarity only.

Sequencing used immunoSEQ multiplex PCR; TCRdb keeps in-frame clones, though not all of them. The profile shows hundreds of thousands of clones, 93% of them singletons. Worth noting for this clone: Its antigen is currently unknown.

Losses at the gene ends were 0 bases for V and 5 bases for J; bases not matched to a gene: 13. In germline, CDR1 is SGHRS, CDR2 YFSETQ. CDR3 length: 20 residues. Time point in this sample: blood from clinic visit 5 months post-surgery; TSC patient then seizure free. Surgery cases with the highest brain T cell transcript signatures were chosen for sequencing. The sample here was peripheral blood, taken roughly 5 months after surgery. This clonotype was obtained from a boy under two years old with tuberous sclerosis and intractable seizures. V and J are TRBV5-1 and TRBJ2-2; 13 nucleotides line up with TRBD2. This CDR3 is CASSLGPRLAGGRGTGELFF. CDR3 DNA: TGCGCCAGCAGCTTGGGTCCGAGACTAGCGGGGGGCAGAGGGACCGGGGAGCTGTTTTTT.